This T cell receptor (beta chain) was sequenced in a study of technical replicates of blood from a handful of donors. The data were produced by immunoSEQ multiplex PCR, yet TCRdb's version contains in-frame clones alone and is incomplete. The sample includes tens of thousands of clones, just under 97% of them seen just once. The sequence derives from a human donor in good health. The sequenced sample consisted of T cells isolated from PBMCs.

CDR3 sequence reads: CASSSKDRGEAFF. Here the CDR3 DNA reads TGCGCCAGCAGCTCAAAGGACCGAGGGGAAGCTTTCTTT. This chain uses TRBV5-1 with TRBJ1-1; D not resolved. The CDR3 covers 13 residues. V dropped 3 bases and J dropped 8 bases, with 14 bases sitting between them. Looked up from germline, CDR1 is SGHRS and CDR2 is YFSETQ.